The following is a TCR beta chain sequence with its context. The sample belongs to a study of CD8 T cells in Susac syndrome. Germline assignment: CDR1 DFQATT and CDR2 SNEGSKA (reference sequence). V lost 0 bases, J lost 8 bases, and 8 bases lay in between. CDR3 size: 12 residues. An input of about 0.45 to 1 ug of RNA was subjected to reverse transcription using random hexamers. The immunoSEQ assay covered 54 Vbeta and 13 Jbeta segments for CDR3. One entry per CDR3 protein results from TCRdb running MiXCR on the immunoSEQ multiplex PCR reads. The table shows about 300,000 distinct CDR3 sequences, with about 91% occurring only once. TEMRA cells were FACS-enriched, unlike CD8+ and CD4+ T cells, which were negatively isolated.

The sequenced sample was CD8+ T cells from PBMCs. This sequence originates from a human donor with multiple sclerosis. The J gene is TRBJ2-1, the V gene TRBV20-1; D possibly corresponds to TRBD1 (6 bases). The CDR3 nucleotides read TGCAGTGCTAGAGAGGGGGCGGATGAGCAGTTCTTC. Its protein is CSAREGADEQFF.